One and the same sample provided the 29 T cell receptor beta chains below, sequenced in a study of blood T cell repertoires in COVID-19. Sequenced by immunoSEQ multiplex PCR; TCRdb stores in-frame clones only, minus some. In the table there are around 81,000 clones, approximately 80% of which are singletons. Sequencing used peripheral blood. The receptors come from a man of 80 years or more with acute or convalescent COVID-19.

The chain recombines TRBV28 with TRBJ2-1, with 7 nucleotides matching TRBD2. This CDR3 comprises 16 residues. Looked up from germline, CDR1 is MDHEN and CDR2 is SYDVKM. Trimming took 4 bases from V and 9 from J; bases not matched to a gene: 15. The CDR3 here is CASSSPGRIWGGEQFF. CDR3 nucleotide sequence: TGTGCCAGCAGTTCTCCCGGAAGGATCTGGGGGGGTGAGCAGTTCTTC.

V gene TRBV11-2 combines with J gene TRBJ2-2; D is possibly TRBD1 (5 bases). There are 14 residues in the CDR3. Germline CDR1 and CDR2: SGHAT and FQNNGV. Between the trimmed V and J ends, which lost 2 bases and 3 bases, there was a span of 7 bases. This CDR3 reads CASSLTGHTGELFF. CDR3 coding DNA: TGTGCCAGCAGCTTAACAGGACACACCGGGGAGCTGTTTTTT.

CDR3 bases: TGCGCCAGCAGCCAAGAAGCTACCACCTACGAGCAGTACTTC. It yields the protein CASSQEATTYEQYF. The V and J genes are TRBV4-3 and TRBJ2-7; D not certain. The CDR3 runs to 14 residues. The germline V gene has CDR1 LGHNA and CDR2 YSLEER. Trimming pared 0 bases from V and 2 bases from J, leaving 8 bases between.

J is TRBJ1-6 and V is TRBV18, with 7 bases fitting TRBD1. This CDR3 is 13 amino acids long. Trimming at V came to 3 bases and at J to 8 bases, leaving 1 base not matched to a gene. Germline V gives CDR1 KGHSH, CDR2 LQKENI. The CDR3 DNA is TGTGCCAGCTCACCCCAGGGGGATTCACCCCTCCACTTT. Translated: CASSPQGDSPLHF.

This chain connects TRBV28 to TRBJ2-5; 7 bases line up with TRBD1. V lost 5 bases to trimming and J lost 1 base; unmatched junction nucleotides: 16. In germline, CDR1 is MDHEN, CDR2 SYDVKM. CDR3 length: 18 residues. CDR3 nucleotide sequence: TGTGCCAGCAGTCCGGGCCACGCGACAGGGTATTCCCAAGAGACCCAGTACTTC. Translating it yields CASSPGHATGYSQETQYF.

A few counts support this clone. The chain employs TRBV28 and TRBJ1-2; 10 bases are a match to TRBD1. The V and J ends lost 5 bases and 8 bases, in that order; junction bases with no gene match: 8. The CDR3 has 14 amino acids. Looked up from germline, CDR1 is MDHEN and CDR2 is SYDVKM. CDR3 in DNA: TGTGCCAGCAGTCCGGGACAGGGGCTGCAAGGCTACACCTTC. Amino acid sequence: CASSPGQGLQGYTF.

This chain's CDR3 is CASSGLAGPYEQYF. The DNA for the CDR3 is TGTGCCAGCAGCGGGCTAGCGGGGCCCTACGAGCAGTACTTC. V usage is TRBV7-9 and J usage is TRBJ2-7, with 9 bases fitting TRBD2. The V gene's germline CDR1 is SEHNR and CDR2 FQNEAQ (reference sequence). J lost 2 bases, V lost 5 bases, and 4 bases had no gene match. CDR3 length equals 14 residues.

The V and J genes are TRBV9 and TRBJ1-3; no firm D call. CDR1 is SGDLS, CDR2 YYNGEE, per germline. CDR3 size: 16 residues. Trimming removed 1 base from V and 1 base from J, with 12 bases in between. CDR3 protein: CASSVNRRDSGNTIYF. CDR3 nucleotide sequence: TGTGCCAGCAGCGTAAATCGTCGCGATTCTGGAAACACCATATATTTT.

J is TRBJ2-1 and V is TRBV9; D possibly corresponds to TRBD2 (6 bases). Germline V CDR1 and CDR2: SGDLS, YYNGEE. The CDR3 is 16 amino acids. Trimming cost V 3 bases and J 4 bases, with 17 bases left between them. The chain's CDR3 is CASSALGGMTYNEQFF. The CDR3 DNA is TGTGCCAGCAGCGCCCTAGGAGGGATGACGTACAATGAGCAGTTCTTC.

The CDR3 here is CASGNRESSYGYTF. The CDR3 DNA sequence: TGTGCCAGTGGCAACAGGGAATCTAGTTATGGCTACACCTTC. The rearrangement links TRBV19 to TRBJ1-2; possible D gene TRBD1, 6 bases. Trimming cost V 8 bases and J 5 bases, with 18 bases left between them. From germline, CDR1 is LNHDA and CDR2 SQIVND (reference sequence). This CDR3 is built from 14 residues.

Only one count was recorded for this clone. V usage is TRBV5-8 and J usage is TRBJ2-3, with 9 bases lining up with TRBD1. The CDR3 runs to 13 residues. CDR1 is SGHTS, CDR2 YDEGEE, per germline. Germline trimming cut 5 bases from V and 3 bases from J; bases unmatched to any gene: 1. CDR3 sequence reads: CASRQGATDTQYF. The CDR3 nucleotides are TGTGCCAGCAGACAGGGGGCTACAGATACGCAGTATTTT. The complete variable domain, with remaining parts taken from reference TRBV5-8 and TRBJ2-3, reads EAGVTQSPTHLIKTRGQQATLRCSPISGHTSVYWYQQALGLGLQFLLWYDEGEERNRGNFPPRFSGRQFPNYSSELNVNALELEDSALYLCASRQGATDTQYFGPGTRLTVL.

V usage is TRBV6-6 and J usage is TRBJ1-1, with TRBD1 matching over 8 bases. The germline gives CDR1 MNHNY, CDR2 SVGAGI (reference sequence). This CDR3 is 15 amino acids long. The ends lost 2 bases at V and 0 bases at J; junction bases unmatched: 2. CDR3 amino acids: CASSYAQGVNTEAFF. CDR3 coding DNA: TGTGCCAGCAGTTACGCACAGGGGGTGAACACTGAAGCTTTCTTT.

The rearrangement joins TRBV20-1 to TRBJ2-7; 10 bases fit TRBD2. CDR1 is DFQATT and CDR2 is SNEGSKA in the germline V gene (reference sequence). Trimming took 3 bases from V and 7 from J; bases not matched to a gene: 6. This CDR3 region has 13 residues. DNA of the CDR3: TGCAGTGCTAGTGGGACTAGCGTTACAGAGCAGTACTTC. Amino acids: CSASGTSVTEQYF.

The chain's CDR3 is CASSAGAENTGELFF. The CDR3 DNA follows: TGTGCCAGCAGCGCGGGGGCGGAGAACACCGGGGAGCTGTTTTTT. The chain has TRBV7-9 and TRBJ2-2, with D perhaps TRBD2 (7 bases). The V gene lost 5 bases and the J gene lost 1 base, with 11 bases spanning the gap. CDR1 is SEHNR, CDR2 FQNEAQ, per germline (reference sequence). The CDR3 runs to 15 residues.

This clone appeared a single time. The V and J genes are TRBV3-1 (or the pseudogene TRBV3-2) and TRBJ1-2; 7 bases are shared with TRBD1. The junction had 5 bases not matched to a gene; V was cut back by 1 base and J by 3 bases. The germline CDR1 and CDR2 sequences are LGHDT and YNNKEL (reference sequence). The CDR3 sequence is 15 residues long. The CDR3 DNA reads as TGTGCCAGCAGCCAAGCTTTCGACAGGGACTATGGCTACACCTTC. Translating gives CASSQAFDRDYGYTF.

This clone was detected a few times. The V gene is TRBV7-2, the J gene TRBJ2-4, with 7 bases that match TRBD2. Losses at the gene ends were 2 bases for V and 4 bases for J; bases not matched to a gene: 11. CDR1 and CDR2 from the germline V gene are SGHTA and FQGNSA. The CDR3 covers 17 residues. The CDR3 region is CASSLNPGREPKNIQYF. The CDR3 DNA reads TGTGCCAGCAGCTTAAATCCGGGGAGGGAGCCAAAAAACATTCAGTACTTC. Drawing the rest from reference TRBV7-2 and TRBJ2-4, the complete variable domain is GAGVSQSPSNKVTEKGKDVELRCDPISGHTALYWYRQSLGQGLEFLIYFQGNSAPDKSGLPSDRFSAERTGGSVSTLTIQRTQQEDSAVYLCASSLNPGREPKNIQYFGAGTRLSVL.

The CDR3 reads CSAGQGQETQYF. The CDR3 coding sequence is TGCAGCGCGGGACAGGGGCAAGAGACCCAGTACTTC. The rearrangement joins TRBV29-1 to TRBJ2-5; TRBD1 agrees at 10 bases. Trimming at V came to 7 bases and at J to 2 bases, leaving 1 base not matched to a gene. The germline V gene has CDR1 SQVTM and CDR2 ANQGSEA. This CDR3 is built from 12 residues.

The chain has TRBV10-3 and TRBJ1-2, with 11 nucleotides matching TRBD1. The germline V gene encodes CDR1 ENHRY and CDR2 SYGVKD. The CDR3 is made up of 13 amino acids. J was trimmed by 3 bases and V by 7 bases; bases with no gene match: 1. DNA for the CDR3: TGTGCCATCACGGGACAGGGGGACTATGGCTACACCTTC. Translating it yields CAITGQGDYGYTF.

The chain is built from TRBV13 and TRBJ2-3; 9 bases align to TRBD2. The CDR3 covers 15 residues. Germline assignment: CDR1 PRHDT and CDR2 FYEKMQ (reference sequence). The ends lost 5 bases at V and 3 bases at J; junction bases unmatched: 6. In nucleotides, the CDR3 is TGTGCCAGCAGCCCACCGACTAGCGGAACAGATACGCAGTATTTT. Translated, it gives CASSPPTSGTDTQYF.

This chain connects TRBV6-6 to TRBJ2-5, with 9 nucleotides matching TRBD2. This CDR3 spans 15 amino acids. The V and J ends lost 0 bases and 10 bases, in that order; junction bases with no gene match: 9. Looked up from germline, CDR1 is MNHNY and CDR2 is SVGAGI (reference sequence). The DNA for the CDR3 is TGTGCCAGCAGTTACTCCGGCGGGGGGGCCTCGGACCAGTACTTC. This gives the protein CASSYSGGGASDQYF.

CDR3: CASSSEAGELFF. DNA of the CDR3: TGTGCCAGCAGTTCGGAGGCCGGGGAGCTGTTTTTT. The chain couples TRBV6-5 to TRBJ2-2; D is possibly TRBD2 (5 bases). CDR3 size: 12 residues. V lost 4 bases and J lost 6, with 6 bases in between. Per the germline V gene, CDR1 is MNHEY and CDR2 is SVGAGI.

The chain employs TRBV19 and TRBJ2-5, with 7 bases fitting TRBD1. The CDR3 length is 15 residues. V shed 8 bases, J shed 1 base, and the junction held 10 bases outside the gene matches. CDR1 and CDR2 (germline): LNHDA, SQIVND (reference sequence). The chain's CDR3 is CASGQGQTPQETQYF. The CDR3 nucleotides read TGTGCCAGTGGGCAGGGACAGACTCCCCAAGAGACCCAGTACTTC.

CDR3 bases: TGTGCCAGCACCATCCGAGAGGGTGGAGGCTACACCTTC. Translated: CASTIREGGGYTF. The chain recombines TRBV6-5 with TRBJ1-2, with D unclear. The CDR3 consists of 13 residues. Germline-derived CDR1 and CDR2 are MNHEY and SVGAGI. V dropped 7 bases and J dropped 8 bases, with 17 bases sitting between them.

This clone has more than one count but fewer than ten. This sequence joins TRBV7-9 and TRBJ2-1; 11 bases are a match to TRBD2. This CDR3 has 17 amino acids. V lost 5 bases to trimming and J lost 1 base; unmatched junction nucleotides: 7. The germline V gene encodes CDR1 SEHNR and CDR2 FQNEAQ (reference sequence). The CDR3: CASSPKRLAGSYNEQFF. Here the CDR3 DNA reads TGTGCCAGCAGCCCTAAAAGACTAGCGGGATCCTACAATGAGCAGTTCTTC.

The chain joins TRBV28 to TRBJ1-1; D not certain. Trimming left V 3 bases short and J 6 bases short, with 8 bases between. CDR1 and CDR2 (germline): MDHEN, SYDVKM. The CDR3 runs to 12 residues. The CDR3 nucleotides read TGTGCCAGCAGTTTCTGGGGAGCTGAAGCTTTCTTT. It is translated as CASSFWGAEAFF. Full variable domain (outside the CDR3, taken from reference TRBV28 and TRBJ1-1): DVKVTQSSRYLVKRTGEKVFLECVQDMDHENMFWYRQDPGLGLRLIYFSYDVKMKEKGDIPEGYSVSREKKERFSLILESASTNQTSMYLCASSFWGAEAFFGQGTRLTVV.

The rearrangement joins TRBV7-9 to TRBJ2-7; 8 bases line up with TRBD2. CDR3 length equals 16 residues. The germline CDR1 and CDR2 sequences are SEHNR and FQNEAQ (reference sequence). The ends lost 5 bases at V and 5 bases at J; junction bases unmatched: 14. CDR3 bases: TGTGCCAGCAGCCCGGGGACTAGAAGGGTGGGTGACGAGCAGTACTTC. Translated: CASSPGTRRVGDEQYF.

This chain uses TRBV5-1 with TRBJ1-1, with D perhaps matching TRBD1 (5 bases). Per the germline V gene, CDR1 is SGHRS and CDR2 is YFSETQ. The CDR3 is made up of 14 amino acids. Trimming cost V 0 bases and J 4 bases, with 10 bases left between them. This CDR3 is CASSLAGGFTEAFF. As DNA, the CDR3 is TGCGCCAGCAGCTTGGCCGGGGGTTTCACTGAAGCTTTCTTT. The full variable domain, completed using reference TRBV5-1 and TRBJ1-1, is KAGVTQTPRYLIKTRGQQVTLSCSPISGHRSVSWYQQTPGQGLQFLFEYFSETQRNKGNFPGRFSGRQFSNSRSEMNVSTLELGDSALYLCASSLAGGFTEAFFGQGTRLTVV.

The chain employs TRBV27 and TRBJ1-1; possibly TRBD1 for D (5 bases). The CDR3 loop spans 12 amino acids. The germline V gene encodes CDR1 MNHEY and CDR2 SMNVEV (reference sequence). V dropped 3 bases and J dropped 4 bases, with 6 bases sitting between them. The CDR3 DNA sequence: TGTGCCAGCAGTTTTAGGGGCACTGAAGCTTTCTTT. It translates to CASSFRGTEAFF.

The rearrangement uses TRBV9 and TRBJ1-1; possible D gene TRBD1, 5 bases. Germline V gene data show CDR1 as SGDLS and CDR2 as YYNGEE. The CDR3 contains 14 residues. V lost 0 bases, J lost 1 base, and 7 bases lay in between. CDR3 protein: CASSVVGENTEAFF. The CDR3 DNA reads TGTGCCAGCAGCGTAGTAGGGGAGAACACTGAAGCTTTCTTT.